The present TCR beta chain was sequenced within a study of Graves' ophthalmopathy and Graves' hyperthyroidism. Study conclusions and caveats: Most thyroid clonotypes expanded beyond 0.001 frequency were also found in blood. Separation of ophthalmopathy from stable hyperthyroidism was achieved by a 13-signature model, at about 89% sensitivity and 70% to 82% specificity.

Amplification from RNA transcripts yielded the TCR beta CDR3 regions. Amplification began with first-round RT-PCR using HTBI primers, then second-round multiplex PCR was performed. TCRdb processed the multiplex PCR reads anew with MiXCR; each CDR3 protein has one entry. The sample holds 400,000 to 500,000 distinct CDR3 sequences, around 21% seen once. This CDR3 contains 16 residues. The germline gives CDR1 LGHNA, CDR2 YNFKEQ. Notes on this clonotype: The antigen remains unidentified. The junction shows a germline mismatch at one end, possibly a read error.

Clinicians diagnosed using symptoms, serum thyroxine, TRAb, thyroid ultrasound and orbital computed tomography. The PBMC fraction was derived from over 9 ml of fresh peripheral blood. The source is a woman in her late teens or twenties with stable Graves' hyperthyroidism. Sequencing was carried out using peripheral blood. J is TRBJ1-3 and V is TRBV4-2; D not resolved. DNA of the CDR3: TGTGCCAGCAGCCAAGAGGCCAGCCTCTCTGGAGACACCATATATTTT. Protein product: CASSQEASLSGDTIYF.